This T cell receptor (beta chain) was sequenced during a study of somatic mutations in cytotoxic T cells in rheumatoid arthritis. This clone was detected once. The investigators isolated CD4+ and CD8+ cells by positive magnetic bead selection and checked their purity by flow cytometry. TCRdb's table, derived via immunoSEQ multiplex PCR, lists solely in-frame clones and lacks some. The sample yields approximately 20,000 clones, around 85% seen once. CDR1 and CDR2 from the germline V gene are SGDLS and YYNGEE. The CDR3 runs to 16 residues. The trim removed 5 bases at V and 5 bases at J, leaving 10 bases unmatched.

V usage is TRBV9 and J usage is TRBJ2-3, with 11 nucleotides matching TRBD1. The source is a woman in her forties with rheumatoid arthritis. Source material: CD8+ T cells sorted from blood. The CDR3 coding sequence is TGTGCCAGCAGGCTCGAGGACAGGGGGCAGGAAGATACGCAGTATTTT. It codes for CASRLEDRGQEDTQYF.